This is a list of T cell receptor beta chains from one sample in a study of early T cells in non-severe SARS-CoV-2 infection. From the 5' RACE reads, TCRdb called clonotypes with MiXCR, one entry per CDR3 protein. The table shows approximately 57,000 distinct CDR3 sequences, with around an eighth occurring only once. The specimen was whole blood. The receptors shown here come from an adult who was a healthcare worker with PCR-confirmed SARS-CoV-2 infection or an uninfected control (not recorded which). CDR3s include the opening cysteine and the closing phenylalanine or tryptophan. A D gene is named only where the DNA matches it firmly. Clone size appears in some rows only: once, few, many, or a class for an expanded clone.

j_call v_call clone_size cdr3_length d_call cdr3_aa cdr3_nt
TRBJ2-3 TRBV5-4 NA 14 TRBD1 CASSPGTGVDTQYF TGTGCCAGCAGCCCGGGGACAGGGGTGGATACGCAGTATTTT
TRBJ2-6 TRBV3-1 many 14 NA CASRGQAGANVLTF TGTGCCAGCAGGGGGCAAGCTGGGGCCAACGTCCTGACTTTC
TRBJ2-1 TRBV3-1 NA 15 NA CASTYKLESYNEQFF TGTGCCAGCACCTACAAGCTGGAGTCCTACAATGAGCAGTTCTTC
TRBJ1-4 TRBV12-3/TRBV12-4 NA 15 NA CASSSLAATNEKLFF TGTGCCAGCAGTTCATTAGCTGCAACTAATGAAAAACTGTTTTTT
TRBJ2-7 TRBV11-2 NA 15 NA CASSRAAVTSYEQYF TGTGCCAGCAGCCGAGCGGCAGTGACTTCCTACGAGCAGTACTTC
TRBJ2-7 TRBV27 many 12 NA CASRGNPYEQYF TGTGCCAGCAGGGGGAATCCCTACGAGCAGTACTTC
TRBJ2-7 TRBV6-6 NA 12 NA CASSRQGPEQYF TGTGCCAGCAGCCGCCAGGGCCCCGAGCAGTACTTC
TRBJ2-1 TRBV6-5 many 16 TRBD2 CASSYSGAGNYNEQFF TGTGCCAGCAGTTACTCGGGAGCGGGGAACTACAATGAGCAGTTCTTC
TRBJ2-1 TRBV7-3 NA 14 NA CASSPSGNRNEQFF TGTGCCAGCAGCCCCTCCGGCAACAGGAATGAGCAGTTCTTC
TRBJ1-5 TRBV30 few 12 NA CAWSGRNQPQHF TGTGCCTGGAGTGGGCGCAATCAGCCCCAGCATTTT
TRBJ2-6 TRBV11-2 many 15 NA CASSIAGAGANVLTF TGTGCCAGCAGCATAGCAGGGGCTGGGGCCAACGTCCTGACTTTC
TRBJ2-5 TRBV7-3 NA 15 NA CASSLQSGVQETQYF TGTGCCAGCAGCTTACAGTCCGGGGTCCAAGAGACCCAGTACTTC
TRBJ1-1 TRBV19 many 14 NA CASSIPGPNTEAFF TGTGCCAGTAGTATTCCAGGGCCGAACACTGAAGCTTTCTTT
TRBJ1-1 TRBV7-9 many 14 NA CASSQVGEATEAFF TGTGCCAGCAGCCAGGTGGGGGAGGCCACTGAAGCTTTCTTT
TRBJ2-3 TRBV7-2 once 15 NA CASSFAFGGGDTQYF TGTGCCAGCAGCTTCGCCTTCGGGGGTGGAGATACGCAGTATTTT
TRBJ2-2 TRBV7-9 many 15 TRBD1 CASSGTGRDTGELFF TGTGCCAGCAGCGGGACAGGGAGGGACACCGGGGAGCTGTTTTTT
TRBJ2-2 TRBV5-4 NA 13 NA CASSPRNTGELFF TGTGCCAGCAGCCCCCGTAACACCGGGGAGCTGTTTTTT
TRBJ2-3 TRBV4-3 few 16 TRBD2 CASSQDRAGGVDTQYF TGCGCCAGCAGCCAAGATAGGGCGGGGGGCGTCGATACGCAGTATTTT
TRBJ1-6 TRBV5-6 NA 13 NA CASSLWGPRPLHF TGTGCCAGCAGCTTGTGGGGTCCACGACCCCTCCACTTT
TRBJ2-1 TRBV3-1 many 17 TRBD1 CASSARKPVRGQDEQFF TGTGCCAGCAGCGCTCGAAAGCCTGTACGGGGACAGGATGAGCAGTTCTTC
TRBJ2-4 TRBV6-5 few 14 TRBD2 CASSTSSGGIIQYF TGTGCCAGCAGTACCTCTAGCGGGGGGATCATTCAGTACTTC
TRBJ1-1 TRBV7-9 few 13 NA CASSLLRRDEAFF TGTGCCAGCAGCTTACTCCGTAGGGATGAAGCTTTCTTT
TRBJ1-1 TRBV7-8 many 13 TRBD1 CASSLGQQTEAFF TGTGCCAGCAGCTTGGGACAGCAAACTGAAGCTTTCTTT
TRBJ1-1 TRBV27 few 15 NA CASSLKGGDDTEAFF TGTGCCAGCAGTTTAAAGGGAGGAGACGACACTGAAGCTTTCTTT
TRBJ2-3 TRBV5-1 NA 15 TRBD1 CASSPPTGDSDTQYF TGCGCCAGCAGCCCCCCGACAGGGGATTCAGATACGCAGTATTTT
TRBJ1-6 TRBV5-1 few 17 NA CASSLRQQATYNSPLHF TGCGCCAGCAGCTTGCGTCAACAAGCTACCTATAATTCACCCCTCCACTTT